Following are 7 T cell receptor beta chains from one sample sequenced in a study of T-cell memory formation after mild COVID-19. TCRdb re-called the 5' RACE reads through MiXCR, storing one row per CDR3 protein. The sample shows about 610,000 distinct CDR3 sequences, 17% of them seen only once. The specimen was PBMCs or a T cell subset sorted from them (not recorded which). Receptor source: an adult woman who had mild COVID-19 (a few samples of this study predate the infection). Cell type and time point are not known.

This clonotype has just a few counts. The genes are TRBV4-1 and TRBJ1-4; a weak D match, TRBD1 (5 bases). The CDR3 totals 15 residues. The V end lost 3 bases, the J end lost 7 bases, and 15 bases lay between the germline ends. Per the germline V gene, CDR1 is MGHRA and CDR2 is YSYEKL. The CDR3 sequence is CASSQGDSVGEKLFF. CDR3 DNA: TGCGCCAGCAGCCAGGGGGACTCCGTGGGTGAAAAACTGTTTTTT.

The V and J genes are TRBV4-1 and TRBJ2-5, with 9 positions matching TRBD2. CDR3 length: 17 residues. The V gene end was trimmed by 0 bases and the J gene end by 1 base; junction bases not matched to a gene: 6. In germline, CDR1 is MGHRA, CDR2 YSYEKL. The CDR3 reads CASSQEGLAGTQETQYF. The CDR3 DNA reads TGCGCCAGCAGCCAAGAAGGCCTAGCGGGGACCCAAGAGACCCAGTACTTC.

This clonotype was observed a few times. A junction boundary mismatches the germline segment, possibly from a read error. This chain joins TRBV5-1 and TRBJ2-1, with 7 bases aligning to TRBD1. Germline CDR1 is SGHRS and CDR2 is YFSETQ. The CDR3 runs 14 residues. CDR3 in DNA: TGCGCCAGCACCTTGAAGGGGGCGGACAATGAGCAGTTCTTC. It yields the protein CASTLKGADNEQFF.

The table lists this clonotype with a few counts. This rearrangement joins TRBV2 to TRBJ1-2, with D possibly being TRBD1 (6 bases). The V and J ends lost 5 bases and 0 bases respectively, with 10 bases between them. Germline CDR1 reads SNHLY; CDR2 reads FYNNEI. This CDR3 is 14 amino acids long. The CDR3 here is CASSIQGANYGYTF. The CDR3 DNA sequence: TGTGCCAGCAGTATACAGGGAGCTAACTATGGCTACACCTTC. Based on the CDR3 plus reference TRBV2 and TRBJ1-2, the full variable domain is EPEVTQTPSHQVTQMGQEVILRCVPISNHLYFYWYRQILGQKVEFLVSFYNNEISEKSEIFDDQFSVERPDGSNFTLKIRSTKLEDSAMYFCASSIQGANYGYTFGSGTRLTVV.

The CDR3 loop reads CATSAGEGELFF. The CDR3 region has the DNA TGTGCCACCTCAGCGGGGGAAGGGGAGCTGTTTTTT. The rearrangement links TRBV15 to TRBJ2-2; TRBD2 matches at 8 bases. Germline lookup yields CDR1 LNHNV and CDR2 YYDKDF (reference sequence). V lost 8 bases, J lost 8 bases, and 4 bases stayed unmatched. The CDR3 has 12 amino acids.

The chain uses TRBV3-1 and TRBJ2-4; unclear D gene. CDR1 is LGHDT, CDR2 YNNKEL, per germline (reference sequence). CDR3 length equals 15 residues. The V and J ends lost 8 bases and 4 bases respectively, with 18 bases between them. CDR3 in amino acids: CASSSWSGRKNIQYF. Written as DNA, the CDR3 is TGTGCCAGCTCCAGTTGGTCGGGCAGGAAAAACATTCAGTACTTC. The entire variable domain, with the rest obtained from reference TRBV3-1 and TRBJ2-4, is as follows: DTAVSQTPKYLVTQMGNDKSIKCEQNLGHDTMYWYKQDSKKFLKIMFSYNNKELIINETVPNRFSPKSPDKAHLNLHINSLELGDSAVYFCASSSWSGRKNIQYFGAGTRLSVL.

This clonotype was seen only a few times. The chain recombines TRBV5-1 with TRBJ2-3; 10 bases are a match to TRBD1. V dropped 4 bases and J dropped 3; count of bases not matched to a gene: 8. Germline CDR1 reads SGHRS; CDR2 reads YFSETQ. This CDR3 has 16 amino acids. CDR3 residues: CASSDGQGVWTDTQYF. In DNA form, the CDR3 reads TGCGCCAGCAGCGACGGACAGGGGGTCTGGACAGATACGCAGTATTTT. The variable domain in full, completed from reference TRBV5-1 and TRBJ2-3, reads KAGVTQTPRYLIKTRGQQVTLSCSPISGHRSVSWYQQTPGQGLQFLFEYFSETQRNKGNFPGRFSGRQFSNSRSEMNVSTLELGDSALYLCASSDGQGVWTDTQYFGPGTRLTVL.